One and the same sample provided the 17 T cell receptor beta chains below, sequenced in a study of spatial heterogeneity in lung cancer. TCRdb processed the 5' RACE reads anew with MiXCR; each CDR3 protein has one entry. The sample yields around 74,000 distinct CDR3 sequences, roughly 15% seen once. Time point of the sample: sample taken at primary tumor resection. The authors sequenced whole RNA from tumor, nontumor lung or frozen PBMC without sorting. The sample was PBMCs, taken at surgery. The source of these receptors is a male donor with early-stage non-small cell lung cancer.

The chain combines TRBV7-6 with TRBJ1-5; D is unresolved. Germline lookup yields CDR1 SGHVS and CDR2 FNYEAQ. The CDR3 has 13 residues. V lost 4 bases, J lost 0 bases, and 4 bases lay in between. CDR3 in amino acids: CASSWNSNQPQHF. The CDR3 coding sequence is TGTGCCAGCAGCTGGAATAGCAATCAGCCCCAGCATTTT. The complete variable domain, with remaining parts taken from reference TRBV7-6 and TRBJ1-5, reads GAGVSQSPRYKVTKRGQDVALRCDPISGHVSLYWYRQALGQGPEFLTYFNYEAQQDKSGLPNDRFSAERPEGSISTLTIQRTEQRDSAMYRCASSWNSNQPQHFGDGTRLSIL.

To note about this clonotype: At one boundary the junction diverges from the germline segment, which might be a read error. In DNA form, the CDR3 reads TGCGCCGGCAGCTTGGGCGTGGGATTGAACACTGAAGCTTTCTTT. Its protein is CAGSLGVGLNTEAFF. The V and J genes are TRBV5-1 and TRBJ1-1, with D unresolved. The CDR3 consists of 15 residues. Germline V CDR1 and CDR2: SGHRS, YFSETQ.

This chain connects TRBV5-1 to TRBJ2-4; D might be TRBD1 (6 bases). The germline V gene encodes CDR1 SGHRS and CDR2 YFSETQ. The CDR3 is made up of 14 amino acids. V was shortened by 1 base and J by 11 bases, with 16 bases between the two germline ends. Here the CDR3 DNA reads TGCGCCAGCAGCTTGCAACAGGGAGAGGGTTTTCAGTACTTC. It yields the protein CASSLQQGEGFQYF.

This clonotype was observed a few times. The rearrangement links TRBV6-5 to TRBJ2-6, with 8 bases aligning to TRBD1. This CDR3 comprises 19 residues. CDR1 and CDR2 (germline): MNHEY, SVGAGI. Germline trimming cut 5 bases from V and 2 bases from J; bases unmatched to any gene: 14. CDR3 bases: TGTGCCAGCAGTACTGGGTTGGGACAGGTCGTCACTGGGGCCAACGTCCTGACTTTC. Its protein product is CASSTGLGQVVTGANVLTF.

This clonotype has ten or more counts. This sequence joins TRBV7-2 and TRBJ2-7; D could derive from TRBD1 or TRBD2 (5 bases each). This CDR3 has 12 amino acids. Trimming took 3 bases from V and 6 from J, leaving 9 bases between them. Germline-derived CDR1 and CDR2 are SGHTA and FQGNSA. As DNA, the CDR3 is TGTGCCAGCAGCTTCCTGGGGACCGAGCAGTACTTC. Amino acids: CASSFLGTEQYF.

The V gene is TRBV5-1, the J gene TRBJ1-1; D call uncertain. V was clipped by 1 base and J by 0 bases, with 10 bases between them. Per germline, CDR1 SGHRS and CDR2 YFSETQ. The CDR3 extends over 15 amino acids. CDR3 sequence reads: CASSLSSQMNTEAFF. The CDR3 DNA reads as TGCGCCAGCAGCTTGAGTAGCCAGATGAACACTGAAGCTTTCTTT.

The chain links TRBV20-1 to TRBJ2-7, with a possible D match to TRBD2 (5 bases). Germline loops: CDR1 DFQATT, CDR2 SNEGSKA (reference sequence). The CDR3 contains 12 residues. The V end was cut by 6 bases, the J end by 0 bases, with 9 bases between. The chain's CDR3 is CSARRVSYEQYF. CDR3 bases: TGCAGTGCCCGGCGGGTCTCCTACGAGCAGTACTTC.

This sequence joins TRBV20-1 and TRBJ2-3; D gene unclear. The V end was cut by 0 bases, the J end by 3 bases, with 13 bases between. Germline V CDR1 and CDR2: DFQATT, SNEGSKA (reference sequence). The CDR3 contains 15 residues. The CDR3 DNA sequence: TGCAGTGCTAGAGATCCGAAGTCGGGTACAGATACGCAGTATTTT. Encoded protein: CSARDPKSGTDTQYF.

This clonotype appeared many times. V and J are TRBV2 and TRBJ2-7; 8 positions match TRBD1. The germline CDR1 and CDR2 sequences are SNHLY and FYNNEI. V lost 5 bases to trimming and J lost 4 bases; unmatched junction nucleotides: 7. This CDR3 has 14 amino acids. The CDR3 spells CASSLQGVEYEQYF. CDR3 nucleotides: TGTGCCAGCAGTCTACAGGGGGTTGAGTACGAGCAGTACTTC.

For this clonotype: Just one base apart from a much larger clone, this may be a read error. V usage is TRBV6-6 and J usage is TRBJ1-2; D ambiguous. The V and J ends lost 5 bases and 4 bases respectively, with 11 bases between them. The CDR3 runs to 13 residues. Per germline, CDR1 MNHNY and CDR2 SVGAGI (reference sequence). The CDR3 DNA is TGTGCCAGCAGTCCCGGGCAGTTCTATGGCTACACCTTC. As protein: CASSPGQFYGYTF.

This clonotype came up many times. J is TRBJ2-7 and V is TRBV29-1; 13 bases align to TRBD2. The CDR3 sequence is 14 residues long. The J segment lost 4 bases and the V segment lost 6 bases, leaving 6 bases of the junction unmatched. Germline lookup yields CDR1 SQVTM and CDR2 ANQGSEA. CDR3 DNA: TGCAGCGTATGGACTAGCGGGAGTGGATACGAGCAGTACTTC. Translated: CSVWTSGSGYEQYF.

This clonotype was recorded many times. The chain is built from TRBV20-1 and TRBJ2-1; D not certain. The V end lost 7 bases, the J end lost 3 bases, and 10 bases lay between the germline ends. The V gene's germline CDR1 is DFQATT and CDR2 SNEGSKA (reference sequence). This CDR3 is 12 amino acids long. CDR3 amino acids: CSVPIDYNEQFF. CDR3 DNA: TGCAGTGTCCCCATCGACTACAATGAGCAGTTCTTC.

Comments on this clonotype: This may stem from a read error, because a much larger clone lies one nucleotide away. The chain couples TRBV7-2 to TRBJ2-1; D uncertain. Germline V gives CDR1 SGHTA, CDR2 FQGNSA. Trimming took 5 bases from V and 13 from J, leaving 12 bases between them. The CDR3 has 11 residues. The CDR3 DNA sequence: TGTGCCAGCAGCCCCAAGTTCCAACAGTTCTTC. Its translation is CASSPKFQQFF. The full variable domain, rest sourced from reference TRBV7-2 and TRBJ2-1, is GAGVSQSPSNKVTEKGKDVELRCDPISGHTALYWYRQSLGQGLEFLIYFQGNSAPDKSGLPSDRFSAERTGGSVSTLTIQRTQQEDSAVYLCASSPKFQQFFGPGTRLTVL.

V is TRBV3-1 and J is TRBJ2-1; D is perhaps TRBD1 (9 bases). CDR1 and CDR2 from the germline V gene are LGHDT and YNNKEL (reference sequence). Trimming took 0 bases from V and 8 from J, leaving 17 bases between them. The CDR3 totals 16 residues. CDR3 residues: CASSQEGTGTRDEQFF. CDR3 nucleotides: TGTGCCAGCAGCCAAGAAGGGACAGGGACTAGGGATGAGCAGTTCTTC.

This clonotype has ten or more counts. This sequence joins TRBV19 and TRBJ2-6; D may match TRBD1 or TRBD2 (5 bases each). Trimming cost V 11 bases and J 2 bases, with 22 bases left between them. The CDR3 is 17 residues long. Germline assignment: CDR1 LNHDA and CDR2 SQIVND (reference sequence). CDR3 nucleotide sequence: TGTGCCCCCTCGGGGCCGGAGGAAAATCCTGGGGCCAACGTCCTGACTTTC. Translated, it gives CAPSGPEENPGANVLTF.

This clonotype has ten or more counts. J is TRBJ2-2 and V is TRBV29-1; maybe TRBD1 (6 bases). V shed 5 bases and J shed 6 bases, with 13 bases lying between them. CDR3 length: 13 amino acids. From germline, CDR1 is SQVTM and CDR2 ANQGSEA. DNA for the CDR3: TGCAGCGTTTACAGGGCTTTGCCCGGGGAGCTGTTTTTT. It is translated as CSVYRALPGELFF.

This clonotype showed up just a few times. V usage is TRBV20-1 and J usage is TRBJ1-5; the match to TRBD1 covers 9 bases. The CDR3 spans 15 residues. The V gene's germline CDR1 is DFQATT and CDR2 SNEGSKA (reference sequence). Losses at the gene ends were 6 bases for V and 6 bases for J; bases not matched to a gene: 12. The CDR3 is CSAATGGVGSQPQHF. The CDR3 DNA follows: TGCAGTGCCGCGACAGGGGGAGTGGGTAGTCAGCCCCAGCATTTT.